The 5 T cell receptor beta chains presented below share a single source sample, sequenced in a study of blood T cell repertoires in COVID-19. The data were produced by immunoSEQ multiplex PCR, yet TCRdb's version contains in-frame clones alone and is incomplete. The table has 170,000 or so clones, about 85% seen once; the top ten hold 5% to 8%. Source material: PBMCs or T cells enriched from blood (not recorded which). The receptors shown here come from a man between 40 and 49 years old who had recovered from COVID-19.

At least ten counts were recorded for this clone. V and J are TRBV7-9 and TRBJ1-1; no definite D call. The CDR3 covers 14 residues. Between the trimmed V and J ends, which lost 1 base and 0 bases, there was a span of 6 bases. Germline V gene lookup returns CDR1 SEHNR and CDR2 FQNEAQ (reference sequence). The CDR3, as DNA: TGTGCCAGCAGCTTAGGAGGAGTGAACACTGAAGCTTTCTTT. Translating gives CASSLGGVNTEAFF.

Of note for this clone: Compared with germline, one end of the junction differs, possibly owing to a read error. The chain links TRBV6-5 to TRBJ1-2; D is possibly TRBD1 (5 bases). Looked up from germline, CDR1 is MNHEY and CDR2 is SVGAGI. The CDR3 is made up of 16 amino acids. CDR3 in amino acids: CASSYWGSRTNYGYTF. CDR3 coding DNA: TGTGCCAGCAGCTACTGGGGCAGCAGAACTAACTATGGCTACACCTTC.

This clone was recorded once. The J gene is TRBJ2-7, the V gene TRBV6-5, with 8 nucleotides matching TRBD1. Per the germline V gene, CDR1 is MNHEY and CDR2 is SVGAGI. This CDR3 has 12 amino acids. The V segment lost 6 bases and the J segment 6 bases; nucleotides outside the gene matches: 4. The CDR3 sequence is CASSPDRVEQYF. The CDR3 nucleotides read TGTGCCAGCAGCCCGGACAGGGTCGAGCAGTACTTC.

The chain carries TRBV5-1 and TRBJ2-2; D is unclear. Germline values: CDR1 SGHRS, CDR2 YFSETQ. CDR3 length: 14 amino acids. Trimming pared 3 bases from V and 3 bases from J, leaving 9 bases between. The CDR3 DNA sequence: TGCGCCAGCAGCTCTGATGAGTACACCGGGGAGCTGTTTTTT. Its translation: CASSSDEYTGELFF.

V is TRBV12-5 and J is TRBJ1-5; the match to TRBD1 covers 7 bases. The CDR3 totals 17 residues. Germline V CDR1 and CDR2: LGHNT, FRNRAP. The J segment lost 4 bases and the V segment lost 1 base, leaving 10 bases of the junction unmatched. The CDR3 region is CASGLAIGDRVNQPQHF. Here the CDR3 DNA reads TGTGCTAGTGGTTTGGCTATTGGGGACAGAGTGAATCAGCCCCAGCATTTT.